Below, 10 T cell receptor beta chains from the same sample are listed, as sequenced in a study of cytomegalovirus exposure and HLA in healthy donors. Clones were read by immunoSEQ multiplex PCR, and TCRdb kept only the in-frame ones, dropping some. The sample shows about 120,000 clones, over 85% of them seen only once. Sequenced input: PBMCs. The receptors here all came from a woman younger than 35 in good health and CMV-seronegative.

V usage is TRBV5-1 and J usage is TRBJ2-2, with D tentatively TRBD2 (6 bases). In germline, CDR1 is SGHRS, CDR2 YFSETQ. CDR3 size: 15 residues. Between the trimmed V and J ends, which lost 4 bases and 5 bases, there was a span of 15 bases. In DNA, the CDR3 is TGCGCCAGCAGCATAACACCTGGAGGGACCGGGGAGCTGTTTTTT. It is translated as CASSITPGGTGELFF. Filled out from reference TRBV5-1 and TRBJ2-2, the complete variable domain reads KAGVTQTPRYLIKTRGQQVTLSCSPISGHRSVSWYQQTPGQGLQFLFEYFSETQRNKGNFPGRFSGRQFSNSRSEMNVSTLELGDSALYLCASSITPGGTGELFFGEGSRLTVL.

The V gene is TRBV28, the J gene TRBJ2-7; 9 bases match TRBD1. There are 14 residues in the CDR3. The V gene end was trimmed by 7 bases and the J gene end by 3 bases; junction bases not matched to a gene: 7. The germline gives CDR1 MDHEN, CDR2 SYDVKM. The CDR3 loop is CASTPGDRVYEQYF. In DNA, the CDR3 is TGTGCCAGCACTCCTGGGGACAGGGTCTACGAGCAGTACTTC.

This rearrangement joins TRBV7-2 to TRBJ1-2; 8 bases are shared with TRBD1. Germline V gene data show CDR1 as SGHTA and CDR2 as FQGNSA. Trimming removed 4 bases from V and 6 bases from J; junction bases left unmatched: 4. This CDR3 has 13 amino acids. The CDR3 protein is CASSYLQGDGYTF. The CDR3 nucleotides are TGTGCCAGCAGCTACCTACAGGGGGATGGCTACACCTTC.

The gene calls are TRBV18 and TRBJ2-5, with TRBD1 matching over 7 bases. The junction had 13 bases not matched to a gene; V was cut back by 5 bases and J by 1 base. The CDR3 runs 17 residues. CDR1 and CDR2 from the germline V gene are KGHSH and LQKENI. CDR3 nucleotides: TGTGCCAGCTCAGGTACCAAGGGACAGTTAAGCCAAGAGACCCAGTACTTC. This encodes CASSGTKGQLSQETQYF.

This clone was observed once. This rearrangement joins TRBV19 to TRBJ2-7, with TRBD1 identical over 11 bases. Trimming removed 5 bases from V and 5 bases from J; junction bases left unmatched: 5. Germline V gives CDR1 LNHDA, CDR2 SQIVND (reference sequence). The CDR3 contains 14 residues. The CDR3 region has the DNA TGTGCCAGTAGTGTGGGACAGGGGGGAAACGAGCAGTACTTC. Its translation: CASSVGQGGNEQYF.

This sequence joins TRBV7-3 and TRBJ2-6, with TRBD2 as a possible D gene (5 bases). The CDR3 covers 15 residues. The germline CDR1 and CDR2 sequences are SGHTA and FQGTGA. Trimming took 2 bases from V and 0 from J, leaving 5 bases between them. CDR3 residues: CASSLGLSGANVLTF. In nucleotides, the CDR3 is TGTGCCAGCAGCTTAGGACTCTCTGGGGCCAACGTCCTGACTTTC. Based on the CDR3 plus reference TRBV7-3 and TRBJ2-6, the full variable domain is GAGVSQTPSNKVTEKGKYVELRCDPISGHTALYWYRQSLGQGPEFLIYFQGTGAADDSGLPNDRFFAVRPEGSVSTLKIQRTERGDSAVYLCASSLGLSGANVLTFGAGSRLTVL.

This chain uses TRBV15 with TRBJ2-1; no firm D call. CDR3 length equals 13 residues. Germline CDR1 is LNHNV and CDR2 is YYDKDF (reference sequence). V lost 0 bases to trimming and J lost 11 bases, with 11 bases between them. CDR3 DNA: TGTGCCACCAGCAGAGATTACGGCAGGCAGCAGTTCTTC. Translation: CATSRDYGRQQFF.

The V and J genes are TRBV18 and TRBJ2-7, with D possibly matching TRBD2 (6 bases). The V end lost 3 bases, the J end lost 4 bases, and 13 bases lay between the germline ends. This CDR3 has 14 amino acids. Per germline, CDR1 KGHSH and CDR2 LQKENI. The CDR3: CASSPRDFLYEQYF. In DNA form, the CDR3 reads TGTGCCAGCTCACCCCGGGACTTCCTGTACGAGCAGTACTTC.

The chain is built from TRBV30 and TRBJ2-3, with TRBD2 matching over 12 bases. Germline values: CDR1 GTSNPN, CDR2 SVGIG (reference sequence). CDR3 size: 15 residues. V dropped 5 bases and J dropped 2; count of bases not matched to a gene: 5. CDR3 region: CAWATSGGPTDTQYF. The CDR3 nucleotides read TGTGCCTGGGCGACTAGCGGGGGACCCACAGATACGCAGTATTTT.

The V call is TRBV4-1, the J call TRBJ2-7; D gene ambiguous. V shed 4 bases and J shed 3 bases, with 22 bases lying between them. Looked up from germline, CDR1 is MGHRA and CDR2 is YSYEKL. The CDR3 spans 17 residues. The CDR3 DNA reads TGCGCCAGCAGCCCCACTACCAATCCCCGTCGAAACTACGAGCAGTACTTC. Its protein product is CASSPTTNPRRNYEQYF.